This is a list of T cell receptor beta chains from one sample in a study of shared clonotypes between healthy human individuals. Assay used: immunoSEQ multiplex PCR; TCRdb lists only in-frame clones, some missing. The sample consists of 1.5 million to 2.5 million clones, about 95% of them appearing once. The source material was naive CD8+ T cells sorted from blood. The origin of the receptors is a man aged 18 to 30 in good health. The CDR3 runs from the conserved cysteine through the conserved F or W.

TRBJ2-1 | TRBV27 | CASSFPGSGAYNEQFF
TRBJ1-4 | TRBV5-4 | CASSYQTGANEKLFF
TRBJ2-3 | TRBV9 | CASSPPLVDTQYF
TRBJ2-3 | TRBV6-1 | CASSAHRGPTDTQYF
TRBJ1-1 | TRBV6-5 | CASSYDRSTEAFF
TRBJ1-2 | TRBV27 | CASSLGQGNGYTF
TRBJ2-3 | TRBV5-4 | CASSMRTMRIADTQYF
TRBJ2-1 | TRBV4-3 | CASSQSPGANSYNEQFF
TRBJ1-2 | TRBV6-1 | CASGDHYGYTF
TRBJ2-6 | TRBV10-3 | CAISDLGLAGSGANVLTF
TRBJ1-3 | TRBV7-6 | CASSFGEDRPHVYF
TRBJ1-2 | TRBV7-9 | CASSSTRQARYEGYTF
TRBJ2-7 | TRBV5-6 | CASTLARTGGDEQYF
TRBJ2-1 | TRBV5-1 | CASSSDRGRDEQFF
TRBJ2-5 | TRBV2 | CASSATGGKETQYF
TRBJ2-3 | TRBV6-1 | CASSENSASSTDTQYF
TRBJ2-6 | TRBV7-2 | CASSLVAGPPLRGNVLTF
TRBJ2-7 | TRBV7-8 | CASSLLGGATGYF
TRBJ1-2 | TRBV29-1 | CSAEGIADLYTF
TRBJ2-1 | TRBV11-2 | CASTDFGTLEQFF
TRBJ1-1 | TRBV7-8 | CASSRGQMNTEAFF
TRBJ1-5 | TRBV27 | CASSLSNRGLNQPQHF
TRBJ2-1 | TRBV6-5 | CASSYSTGSDEQFF
TRBJ2-7 | TRBV2 | CASSEPRTGVYEQYF
TRBJ2-7 | TRBV29-1 | CSVEVVGQGSYEQYF
TRBJ2-7 | TRBV29-1 | CSVESSAGSSYEQYF
TRBJ2-2 | TRBV4-1 | CASSRLGGPGELFF
TRBJ2-7 | TRBV30 | CAWARGDEQYF
TRBJ1-1 | TRBV6-6 | CASSSGLNTEAFF
TRBJ1-5 | TRBV19 | CASTEYSNQPQHF
TRBJ1-3 | TRBV7-8 | CASSPGAGKNGNTIYF
TRBJ2-7 | TRBV19 | CASSIGQGQGVYEQYF
TRBJ2-2 | TRBV2 | CASRDRTTIANTGELFF
TRBJ1-2 | TRBV10-2 | CASATAPGTGNYGYTF
TRBJ2-7 | TRBV10-3 | CAISDGQGTSYEQYF
TRBJ2-1 | TRBV7-9 | CASRVDGSSYNEQFF
TRBJ1-2 | TRBV6-5 | CASSYPGDGYTF
NA | TRBV10-2 | CASSDGSYEQYF
TRBJ1-1 | TRBV29-1 | CSVAGTGQGAFF
TRBJ2-7 | TRBV4-3 | CASSQSSGSLYYEQYF
TRBJ2-7 | TRBV7-9 | CASSVPSVSYEQYF
TRBJ1-2 | TRBV4-1 | CASSQVTGFNYGYTF